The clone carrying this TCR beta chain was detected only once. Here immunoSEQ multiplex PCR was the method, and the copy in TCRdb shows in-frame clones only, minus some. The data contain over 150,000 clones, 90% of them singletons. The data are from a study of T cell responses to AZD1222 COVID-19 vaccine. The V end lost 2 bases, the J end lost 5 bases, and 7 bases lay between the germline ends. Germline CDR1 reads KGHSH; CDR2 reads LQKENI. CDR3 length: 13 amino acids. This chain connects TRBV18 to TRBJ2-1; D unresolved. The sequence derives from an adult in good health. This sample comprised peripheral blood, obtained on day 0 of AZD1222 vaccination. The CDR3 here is CASSPDLNNEQFF. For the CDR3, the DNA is TGTGCCAGCTCACCAGACCTTAACAATGAGCAGTTCTTC. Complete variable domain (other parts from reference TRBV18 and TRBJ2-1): NAGVMQNPRHLVRRRGQEARLRCSPMKGHSHVYWYRQLPEEGLKFMVYLQKENIIDESGMPKERFSAEFPKEGPSILRIQQVVRGDSAAYFCASSPDLNNEQFFGPGTRLTVL.